This T cell receptor (beta chain) was recovered during a study of CD8+CD57+ T cells in acquired aplastic anemia. Study context: The mean DNA yield obtained from sorted CD4+ and CD8+ cells came to 3 to 3.5 ug. Study results and limitations: Patients had twenty-nine CD8+ CDR3 sequences in common with controls (the shared set).

This CDR3 has 12 residues. In germline, CDR1 is DFQATT, CDR2 SNEGSKA (reference sequence). After removal of 6 bases from V and 3 bases from J, the junction contained 4 bases not matched to a gene. Patients included in sequencing had previously demonstrated CD8+CD57+ cell expansion by flow cytometry. Investigators profiled TCR beta VDJ and CDR3 from genomic DNA template. MiXCR, applied by TCRdb to the reads, yields one record per CDR3 protein. The data contain about 160,000 distinct CDR3 sequences, less than 60% of them singletons. This clonotype has just one count. Its cognate antigen is unknown. Input material: sorted CD4+, CD8+, or CD8+CD57+ T cells (not recorded which) from PBMCs. This chain connects TRBV20-1 to TRBJ2-7; 8 positions agree with TRBD1. The sequence derives from a human donor with aplastic anemia. CDR3 region: CSAGTGRYEQYF. The CDR3 nucleotides read TGCAGTGCCGGGACAGGCCGCTACGAGCAGTACTTC.